The clone carrying this T cell receptor (beta chain) was seen at least ten times. The CDR3 is 11 residues long. Per the germline V gene, CDR1 is SQVTM and CDR2 is ANQGSEA. V dropped 8 bases and J dropped 7 bases, with 14 bases sitting between them. Naive CD4+ T cells were purified with Tregs depleted by CD25. Via MiXCR, TCRdb re-called the 5' RACE reads, giving one row per CDR3 protein. The sample holds about 53,000 distinct CDR3 sequences, more than 20% seen once. Sequencing was done on a sample of tumor-infiltrating naive CD4+ T cells sorted from the breast tumor. Subset in this sample: naive CD4+ T cells, CD4+CD45RA+CD25-. The chain has TRBV29-1 and TRBJ1-2; D might be TRBD1 (6 bases). This sequence was found in a female donor with breast cancer. Here the CDR3 reads CSCGQSGGYTF. In nucleotides, the CDR3 is TGCAGCTGTGGACAGAGCGGTGGCTACACCTTC. The complete variable domain, with remaining parts taken from reference TRBV29-1 and TRBJ1-2, reads SAVISQKPSRDICQRGTSLTIQCQVDSQVTMMFWYRQQPGQSLTLIATANQGSEATYESGFVIDKFPISRPNLTFSTLTVSNMSPEDSSIYLCSCGQSGGYTFGSGTRLTVV.